The present T cell receptor beta chain was sequenced within a study of T cells expressing NK-cell markers. This CDR3 region has 14 residues. Germline loops: CDR1 SGHTA, CDR2 FQGNSA. TCRdb re-called the 5' RACE reads and gives one entry per CDR3 protein, without DNA. This sample's clone table lists 350,000 to 500,000 distinct CDR3 sequences. The gene calls are TRBV7-2 and TRBJ1-5. This TCR was sampled from a woman between 18 and 70 years old in good health. The specimen sequenced was blood T cells: a sorted CD56 or NKG2C T cell subset, CD4+ or CD8+ T cells, or bulk PBMC T cells (not recorded which). The CDR3 sequence: CASSRDLSNQPQHF.